This T cell receptor beta chain came from a study of CD8 T cells in ankylosing spondylitis (dated by TCRdb to 2015 to 2018). In the study overall: The study profiled T cell receptor beta repertoires in healthy donors and ankylosing spondylitis patients to find disease-linked TCR variants. The full study cohort comprised 20 to 25 ankylosing spondylitis patients and 85 to 120 healthy donors. Peripheral blood was sampled, and synovial fluid was also collected from ankylosing spondylitis patients. Broad study findings and their caveats: According to the report, matched synovial fluid samples from ankylosing spondylitis patients were significantly enriched for the disease-linked clones. In peripheral blood, the disease-linked clones were found at relatively low frequencies and had a CD8+ phenotype. Some motif variants were previously reported in synovial fluid and blood of reactive arthritis patients, suggesting common disease-initiation mechanisms. Blood from ankylosing spondylitis patients appeared to be characterized by a TCR beta motif composed of about eight highly homologous amino acid variants.

About this clonotype itself: Its antigen is unknown. One base away there is no much larger clone; base qualities are not given.

From its cysteine to its phenylalanine, the CDR3 spans 13 amino acids. Only the CDR3 region is kept as DNA, spanning 39 bases read in frame from base 1. Deletion took 4 bases off V and 3 bases off J, with a span of 9 bases between the germline ends. The germline V gene (reference sequence) supplies CDR1 LNHDA and CDR2 SQIVND. TCRdb records Illumina HiSeq 2500 as the sequencer. TCR beta libraries were prepared by quantitative 5'-RACE with molecular barcodes. Under the source paper's analysis protocol: A new computational method based on a probabilistic model of VDJ rearrangement was used to identify disease-linked TCR variants. TCRdb took the public reads, trimmed them with fastp at Q25, ran MiXCR for clone calling and kept in-frame beta chains. Each record represents a unique CDR3 protein, reported with the most common genes and DNA among its rows. V and J calls and clone size were set by TCRdb, not the authors. The sample table shows around 340,000 distinct CDR3 sequences, and roughly 15% are seen once. The ten largest clonotypes hold approximately 1% of the sample.

This receptor chain uses TRBV19 and TRBJ1-1; the D gene cannot be named for sure. The specimen was blood, either unsorted or a sorted T cell fraction (not recorded which). This TCR came from a male donor with ankylosing spondylitis or in good health (not recorded which). The CDR3 reads CASSREGYTEAFF. The sequenced DNA: TGTGCCAGTAGTAGGGAGGGCTACACTGAAGCTTTCTTT.